The rows below give T cell receptor beta chains drawn from one sample of a study of T cells in Graves' hyperthyroidism and ophthalmopathy. TCRdb independently ran MiXCR on the multiplex PCR reads; one entry per CDR3 protein. The table has roughly 380,000 distinct CDR3 sequences, approximately 15% seen once. The material sequenced was blood. The receptors come from a woman aged 55 to 70 with Graves' hyperthyroidism. Both conserved end residues are part of each CDR3. A D gene is named only where the DNA matches it firmly. Size is omitted from some rows. Given values are once, few, many or a class for expanded clones.

>TRBJ2-1|NA|TRBV2|NA
CASSGMGYNEQFF
TGTGCCAGCAGTGGGATGGGTTACAATGAGCAGTTCTTC
>TRBJ2-1|NA|TRBV19|many
CASSPLYTYNEQFF
TGTGCCAGTAGTCCCCTCTACACCTACAATGAGCAGTTCTTC
>TRBJ2-1|NA|TRBV12-3/TRBV12-4|many
CASSLATTSQFF
TGTGCCAGCAGTTTAGCGACTACTTCCCAGTTCTTC
>TRBJ2-1|NA|TRBV20-1|many
CSARSGLAYNEQFF
TGCAGTGCTAGGTCGGGACTCGCCTACAATGAGCAGTTCTTC
>TRBJ2-7|TRBD2|TRBV9|NA
CASSVAAGGYYEQYF
TGTGCCAGCAGCGTAGCGGCGGGAGGATACTACGAGCAGTACTTC
>TRBJ1-4|NA|TRBV4-1|NA
CASSQGTAPWRGEKLFF
TGCGCCAGCAGCCAAGGGACAGCCCCATGGCGGGGTGAAAAACTGTTTTTT
>TRBJ1-1|NA|TRBV2|many
CASTGPGRSAFF
TGTGCCAGCACAGGGCCCGGGAGGTCAGCTTTCTTT
>TRBJ2-7|NA|TRBV7-8|many
CASSLMDPSWDEQYF
TGTGCCAGCAGCTTAATGGACCCCAGCTGGGACGAGCAGTACTTC
>TRBJ1-1|NA|TRBV7-6|NA
CASSNFWQNTEAFF
TGTGCCAGCAGCAACTTCTGGCAGAACACTGAAGCTTTCTTT
>TRBJ2-1|NA|TRBV11-2|NA
CASGVTTGNKQFF
TGTGCCAGCGGCGTGACGACAGGCAATAAGCAGTTCTTC
>TRBJ2-7|NA|TRBV11-2|many
CASSARTVDEQYF
TGTGCCAGCAGCGCTAGGACCGTTGACGAGCAGTACTTC
>TRBJ1-5|NA|TRBV3-1|few
CASSQLGDGQPQHF
TGTGCCAGCAGCCAATTGGGGGACGGTCAGCCCCAGCATTTT
>TRBJ2-3|NA|TRBV5-1|many
CASRDRTDTQYF
TGCGCCAGCAGAGACCGGACAGATACGCAGTATTTT
>TRBJ2-1|TRBD2|TRBV20-1|many
CSALSPGGVLSYNEQFF
TGCAGTGCTTTATCCCCGGGGGGAGTCCTATCCTACAATGAGCAGTTCTTC
>TRBJ2-3|TRBD2|TRBV7-9|many
CASSFPTSGSSDTQYF
TGTGCCAGCAGCTTCCCGACTAGCGGGAGTTCAGATACGCAGTATTTT
>TRBJ2-5|TRBD2|TRBV19|NA
CASSMGGLAGDQETQYF
TGTGCCAGTAGTATGGGAGGACTAGCGGGGGACCAAGAGACCCAGTACTTC
>TRBJ1-5|NA|TRBV12-3/TRBV12-4|few
CASSTPPGRGLNQPQHF
TGTGCCAGCAGTACCCCCCCGGGACGGGGCCTCAATCAGCCCCAGCATTTT
>TRBJ1-2|NA|TRBV4-1|many
CASSPSAGAMGYTF
TGCGCCAGCAGCCCAAGTGCGGGGGCTATGGGCTACACCTTC
>TRBJ1-2|NA|TRBV10-3|many
CAISALSPGSYGYTF
TGTGCCATCAGTGCACTCAGTCCGGGCAGCTATGGCTACACCTTC
>TRBJ1-4|NA|TRBV20-1|many
CSARAQPIDEKLFF
TGCAGTGCTAGAGCCCAGCCCATAGATGAAAAACTGTTTTTT
>TRBJ2-7|NA|TRBV27|many
CASSLGWGSDEQYF
TGTGCCAGCAGTTTAGGATGGGGATCTGACGAGCAGTACTTC
>TRBJ2-7|NA|TRBV11-2|many
CASSPTGLEQYF
TGTGCCAGCAGCCCGACAGGACTGGAGCAGTACTTC
>TRBJ2-2|TRBD2|TRBV27|few
CASPGRERTGELFF
TGTGCCAGTCCCGGGCGGGAGCGGACCGGGGAGCTGTTTTTT
>TRBJ2-3|TRBD2|TRBV15|many
CATSRDLAGGGNTQYF
TGTGCCACCAGCAGGGATCTAGCGGGAGGAGGAAATACGCAGTATTTT
>TRBJ1-1|NA|TRBV10-3|many
CAANTGIPGTEAFF
TGTGCCGCCAATACAGGGATCCCGGGGACTGAAGCTTTCTTT
>TRBJ1-5|NA|TRBV20-1|many
CSASGGNNQPQHF
TGCAGTGCTAGCGGTGGGAACAATCAGCCCCAGCATTTT
>TRBJ1-1|NA|TRBV6-1|many
CASSEQALTTEAFF
TGTGCCAGCAGTGAACAGGCTTTGACCACTGAAGCTTTCTTT